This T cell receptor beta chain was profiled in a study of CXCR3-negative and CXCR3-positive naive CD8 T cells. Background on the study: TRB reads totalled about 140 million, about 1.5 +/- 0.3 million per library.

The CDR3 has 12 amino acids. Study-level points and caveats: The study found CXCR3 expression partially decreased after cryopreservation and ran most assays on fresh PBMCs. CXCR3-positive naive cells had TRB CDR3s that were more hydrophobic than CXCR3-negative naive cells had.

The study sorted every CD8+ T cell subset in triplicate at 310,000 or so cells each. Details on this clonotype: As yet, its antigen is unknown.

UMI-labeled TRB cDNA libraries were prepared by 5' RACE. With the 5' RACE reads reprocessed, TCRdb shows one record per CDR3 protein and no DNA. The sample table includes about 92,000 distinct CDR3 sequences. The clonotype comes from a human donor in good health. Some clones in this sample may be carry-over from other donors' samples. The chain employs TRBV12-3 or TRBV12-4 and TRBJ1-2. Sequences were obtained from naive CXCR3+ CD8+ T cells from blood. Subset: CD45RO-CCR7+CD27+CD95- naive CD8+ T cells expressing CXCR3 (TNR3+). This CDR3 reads CASSLFLDGYTF.